The TCR beta chain described here comes from a study of blood T cell repertoires in COVID-19. At the level of the study: The analysed material was cDNA or gDNA that came from T cells, B-cell-depleted T cells, or PBMCs.

This clone was seen a handful of times. With 0 bases clipped from V and 8 bases from J, the junction kept 4 bases outside the gene matches. This CDR3 has 14 residues. The germline V gene has CDR1 SGHDT and CDR2 YYEEEE. Original processing methods: The authors estimated nucleated cell counts from reference gene primer amplification. TCRdb keeps only in-frame clones here, not all; method: immunoSEQ multiplex PCR. V, J and clone size are those of that table, while D and trimming were read from the DNA. The table has 500,000 to 600,000 clones, around nine tenths seen once. Seattle patient enrollment occurred during active infection, with longitudinal follow-up thereafter.

The specimen was peripheral blood. The J gene is TRBJ1-1, the V gene TRBV5-6, with 10 bases matching TRBD1. The receptor was derived from a woman aged 45-65 years with COVID-19, enrolled during active disease. CDR3 DNA sequence: TGTGCCAGCAGCTTGGGACAGGGGGCCGAGGAAGCTTTCTTT. This encodes CASSLGQGAEEAFF.